This passage covers 16 T cell receptor beta chains from one sample sequenced in a study of blood T cell repertoires in COVID-19. The protocol was immunoSEQ multiplex PCR, while the TCRdb copy is restricted to in-frame clones and leaves out a portion. This sample has under 200,000 clones, with almost 85% found just once. The sample was peripheral blood. The source is a man aged 40-49 years who had recovered from COVID-19.

The V gene is TRBV27, the J gene TRBJ2-2, with D tentatively TRBD2 (6 bases). This CDR3 is 16 amino acids long. Trimming removed 4 bases from V and 4 bases from J, with 16 bases in between. CDR1 MNHEY and CDR2 SMNVEV come from the germline V gene (reference sequence). The CDR3 loop is CASSSRLWGVTGELFF. The CDR3 coding sequence is TGTGCCAGCAGTTCTCGACTCTGGGGGGTCACCGGGGAGCTGTTTTTT.

The V gene is TRBV9, the J gene TRBJ2-5, with D tentatively TRBD1 (5 bases). Germline lookup yields CDR1 SGDLS and CDR2 YYNGEE. Between the trimmed V and J ends, which lost 4 bases and 2 bases, there was a span of 15 bases. CDR3 length: 15 residues. The CDR3 is CASSPWGGPQETQYF. DNA of the CDR3: TGTGCCAGCAGCCCCTGGGGCGGACCACAAGAGACCCAGTACTTC. The full variable domain, rest sourced from reference TRBV9 and TRBJ2-5, is DSGVTQTPKHLITATGQRVTLRCSPRSGDLSVYWYQQSLDQGLQFLIQYYNGEERAKGNILERFSAQQFPDLHSELNLSSLELGDSALYFCASSPWGGPQETQYFGPGTRLLVL.

The rearrangement uses TRBV5-8 and TRBJ2-3; weak D call: TRBD2 (5 bases). V was pared by 3 bases and J by 3 bases, with 14 bases between. The length of the CDR3 is 15 residues. Germline values: CDR1 SGHTS, CDR2 YDEGEE. CDR3 DNA: TGTGCCAGCAGCTCCAGCGGAGAAGGTACAGATACGCAGTATTTT. Its protein is CASSSSGEGTDTQYF.

The rearrangement joins TRBV11-3 to TRBJ1-1; D is uncertain. Trimming cost V 4 bases and J 3 bases, with 12 bases left between them. Looked up from germline, CDR1 is SGHNT and CDR2 is YENEEA. This CDR3 spans 14 amino acids. In DNA, the CDR3 is TGTGCCAGCAGCTACCGGGTGAGGGACACTGAAGCTTTCTTT. Protein sequence: CASSYRVRDTEAFF.

The CDR3 sequence: CASSLGPGGLEYGETQYF. The CDR3 nucleotides are TGTGCCAGCAGCTTGGGTCCAGGGGGCTTAGAGTATGGAGAGACCCAGTACTTC. This chain joins TRBV5-6 and TRBJ2-5; 8 bases match TRBD1. V gave up 0 bases and J gave up 4 bases; unmatched junction bases: 14. Germline V gene sequence: CDR1 SGHDT, CDR2 YYEEEE. The CDR3 is 18 amino acids.

This chain uses TRBV7-8 with TRBJ2-3; D might be TRBD1 (6 bases). Germline V CDR1 and CDR2: SGHVS, FQNEAQ. This CDR3 comprises 17 residues. The V end was cut by 0 bases, the J end by 2 bases, with 15 bases between. This CDR3 is CASSLAQSTGNTDTQYF. For the CDR3, the DNA is TGTGCCAGCAGCTTAGCGCAATCCACAGGGAACACAGATACGCAGTATTTT.

This clone was seen just once. This rearrangement joins TRBV2 to TRBJ1-5; the D gene is possibly TRBD1 (6 bases). Germline CDR1 is SNHLY and CDR2 is FYNNEI. Deletions cut 1 base from V and 3 bases from J, with 13 bases between. The CDR3 totals 16 residues. For the CDR3, the DNA is TGTGCCAGCAGTGAAGGCGTTTCGGGACACAATCAGCCCCAGCATTTT. It translates to CASSEGVSGHNQPQHF.

The chain links TRBV27 to TRBJ1-2, with D hard to call. Trimming shortened V by 11 bases and J by 0 bases, and 13 bases separated the two germline ends. Germline V gives CDR1 MNHEY, CDR2 SMNVEV (reference sequence). CDR3 size: 13 residues. CDR3 region: CASRTGANYGYTF. CDR3 DNA: TGTGCCTCCAGGACTGGAGCTAACTATGGCTACACCTTC.

V is TRBV28 and J is TRBJ2-1; TRBD2 agrees at 12 bases. Germline loops: CDR1 MDHEN, CDR2 SYDVKM. The CDR3 loop spans 14 amino acids. V shed 2 bases and J 10 bases; nucleotides not matched to a gene: 3. The CDR3 spells CASSLGTSGSEQFF. The CDR3 DNA reads as TGTGCCAGCAGTTTAGGGACTAGCGGGTCAGAGCAGTTCTTC. Based on the CDR3 plus reference TRBV28 and TRBJ2-1, the full variable domain is DVKVTQSSRYLVKRTGEKVFLECVQDMDHENMFWYRQDPGLGLRLIYFSYDVKMKEKGDIPEGYSVSREKKERFSLILESASTNQTSMYLCASSLGTSGSEQFFGPGTRLTVL.

V and J are TRBV27 and TRBJ2-7, with 9 bases lining up with TRBD1. Per the germline V gene, CDR1 is MNHEY and CDR2 is SMNVEV (reference sequence). V lost 6 bases and J lost 4; bases outside the gene matches: 7. There are 14 residues in the CDR3. Here the CDR3 reads CASSQTGGPYEQYF. CDR3 bases: TGTGCCAGCAGCCAAACAGGGGGCCCGTACGAGCAGTACTTC.

The V and J genes are TRBV5-1 and TRBJ1-1; possible D gene TRBD1, 5 bases. Germline CDR1 and CDR2: SGHRS and YFSETQ. There are 15 residues in the CDR3. V was cut by 5 bases and J by 3 bases, with 17 bases left in between. CDR3 in amino acids: CASRGQFGAHTEAFF. As DNA, the CDR3 is TGCGCCAGCAGGGGTCAGTTTGGGGCCCACACTGAAGCTTTCTTT.

In this sample, this clone turned up many times. The chain is built from TRBV6-5 and TRBJ1-3; 9 bases align to TRBD1. Germline V CDR1 and CDR2: MNHEY, SVGAGI. This CDR3 is built from 14 residues. The ends lost 7 bases at V and 4 bases at J; junction bases unmatched: 5. CDR3 amino acids: CASIWTGAGNTIYF. CDR3 coding DNA: TGTGCCAGCATTTGGACAGGGGCAGGAAACACCATATATTTT.

As regards this clone: This same CDR3 is encoded by further DNA sequences in the sample. J is TRBJ2-5 and V is TRBV7-2; 15 bases match TRBD2. CDR1 and CDR2 from the germline V gene are SGHTA and FQGNSA. CDR3 length: 18 amino acids. V shed 1 base and J 4 bases; nucleotides not matched to a gene: 7. Written as DNA, the CDR3 is TGTGCCAGCAGCTTAGGGACTAGCGGGAGGGCTAGGGGAGAGACCCAGTACTTC. Translating it yields CASSLGTSGRARGETQYF.

The chain is built from TRBV19 and TRBJ1-2; 9 nucleotides line up with TRBD1. Per the germline V gene, CDR1 is LNHDA and CDR2 is SQIVND (reference sequence). The junction had 6 bases not matched to a gene; V was cut back by 2 bases and J by 5 bases. CDR3 length: 15 residues. The CDR3 is CASSISGQGPYGYTF. Here the CDR3 DNA reads TGTGCCAGTAGTATAAGCGGACAGGGGCCTTATGGCTACACCTTC.

The genes are TRBV11-2 and TRBJ2-7; 9 bases align to TRBD1. V was clipped by 6 bases and J by 6 bases; unmatched bases: 9. The CDR3 is 14 residues long. Germline V gene sequence: CDR1 SGHAT, CDR2 FQNNGV. CDR3 sequence reads: CASRTRDRVPEQYF. In DNA form, the CDR3 reads TGTGCCAGCAGAACAAGGGACAGGGTCCCCGAGCAGTACTTC.

The J gene is TRBJ1-1, the V gene TRBV25-1; TRBD1 matches at 7 bases. CDR3 length equals 14 residues. V shed 4 bases, J shed 9 bases, and the junction held 11 bases outside the gene matches. Germline V CDR1 and CDR2: MGHDK, SYGVNS. CDR3 in DNA: TGTGCCAGCAGTGGATCAACAGGGGTCATAAAAGCTTTCTTT. Translation: CASSGSTGVIKAFF.